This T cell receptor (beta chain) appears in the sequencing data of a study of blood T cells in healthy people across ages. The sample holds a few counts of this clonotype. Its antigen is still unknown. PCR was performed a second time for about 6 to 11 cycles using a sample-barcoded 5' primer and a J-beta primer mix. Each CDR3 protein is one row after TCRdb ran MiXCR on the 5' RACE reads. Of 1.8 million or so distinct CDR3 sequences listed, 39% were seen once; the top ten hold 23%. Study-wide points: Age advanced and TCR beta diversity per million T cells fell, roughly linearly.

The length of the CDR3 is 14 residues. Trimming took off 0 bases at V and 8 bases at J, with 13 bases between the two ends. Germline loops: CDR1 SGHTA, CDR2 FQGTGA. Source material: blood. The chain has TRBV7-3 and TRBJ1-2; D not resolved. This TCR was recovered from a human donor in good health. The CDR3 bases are TGTGCCAGCAGCTTAACTAGAGGAGGCGGAGGCTACACCTTC. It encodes CASSLTRGGGGYTF.